These 12 T cell receptor beta chains were sequenced from one sample in a study of blood T cell repertoires in COVID-19. Profiled with immunoSEQ multiplex PCR; TCRdb holds only in-frame clones, not every one. The sample carries around 91,000 clones, 85% recorded once. Sequenced input: peripheral blood. These receptors originate from a man at least 80 years old with acute or convalescent COVID-19.

This clone was seen a single time. The gene calls are TRBV15 and TRBJ2-3; no clear D gene. Trimming left V 4 bases short and J 6 bases short, with 11 bases between. Germline V gene sequence: CDR1 LNHNV, CDR2 YYDKDF (reference sequence). The CDR3 length is 13 residues. CDR3 DNA sequence: TGTGCCACCAGCACCTACCTCGGGGATACGCAGTATTTT. Translation gives CATSTYLGDTQYF.

The CDR3 spells CASSAIAGETYNEQFF. DNA for the CDR3: TGTGCCAGCAGCGCTATAGCGGGAGAGACCTACAATGAGCAGTTCTTC. This sequence joins TRBV9 and TRBJ2-1, with TRBD2 matching over 9 bases. The V and J ends lost 3 bases and 2 bases, in that order; junction bases with no gene match: 6. Looked up from germline, CDR1 is SGDLS and CDR2 is YYNGEE. The CDR3 runs to 16 residues. Filled out from reference TRBV9 and TRBJ2-1, the complete variable domain reads DSGVTQTPKHLITATGQRVTLRCSPRSGDLSVYWYQQSLDQGLQFLIQYYNGEERAKGNILERFSAQQFPDLHSELNLSSLELGDSALYFCASSAIAGETYNEQFFGPGTRLTVL.

The chain is built from TRBV20-1 and TRBJ1-1; D call uncertain. Trimming left V 3 bases short and J 11 bases short, with 13 bases between. The CDR3 has 11 amino acids. Germline V gene sequence: CDR1 DFQATT, CDR2 SNEGSKA (reference sequence). In nucleotides, the CDR3 is TGCAGTGCTAGTAGTGCTGGTCGGGCTTTCTTT. Amino acid sequence: CSASSAGRAFF.

This chain joins TRBV28 and TRBJ1-4; no reliable D call. Trimming took 7 bases from V and 1 from J, leaving 13 bases between them. Germline V gene sequence: CDR1 MDHEN, CDR2 SYDVKM. This CDR3 is built from 15 residues. CDR3 sequence reads: CASKSDTITNEKLFF. For the CDR3, the DNA is TGTGCCAGCAAGTCAGACACCATAACTAATGAAAAACTGTTTTTT.

The J gene is TRBJ1-1, the V gene TRBV7-8; D is undetermined. The V gene lost 3 bases and the J gene lost 4 bases, with 9 bases spanning the gap. The CDR3 sequence is 13 residues long. CDR1 is SGHVS and CDR2 is FQNEAQ in the germline V gene. CDR3: CASSFRDSTEAFF. The CDR3 coding sequence is TGTGCCAGCAGCTTCCGGGATTCCACTGAAGCTTTCTTT.

This clone has just a few counts. The CDR3 nucleotides are TGTGCCAGCAGTTTAAAGGGGGAGGGAGAAGCTTTCTTT. It codes for CASSLKGEGEAFF. The chain joins TRBV12-3 or TRBV12-4 to TRBJ1-1, with D possibly matching TRBD1 (6 bases). This CDR3 has 13 residues. The V and J ends lost 2 bases and 8 bases respectively, with 12 bases between them.

The chain employs TRBV18 and TRBJ2-1; 9 nucleotides align to TRBD1. CDR1 and CDR2 from the germline V gene are KGHSH and LQKENI. V shed 3 bases, J shed 10 bases, and the junction held 10 bases outside the gene matches. The CDR3 runs 15 residues. The CDR3 DNA reads as TGTGCCAGCTCACCTTTGACAGGGGGATTACAGGAGCAGTTCTTC. Protein: CASSPLTGGLQEQFF.

This clone appeared once. The chain recombines TRBV7-3 with TRBJ2-7; 12 bases are a match to TRBD2. This CDR3 is 15 amino acids long. The V segment lost 2 bases and the J segment 3 bases; nucleotides outside the gene matches: 2. Germline assignment: CDR1 SGHTA and CDR2 FQGTGA. CDR3 residues: CASSLLAGGIYEQYF. CDR3 in DNA: TGTGCCAGCAGCTTACTAGCGGGAGGGATCTACGAGCAGTACTTC.

In DNA, the CDR3 is TGCGCCAGCAGCTACTGGACTAGCGGGACCCACAATGAGCAGTTCTTC. This sequence encodes CASSYWTSGTHNEQFF. This chain joins TRBV5-1 and TRBJ2-1; 12 bases fit TRBD2. Germline V gives CDR1 SGHRS, CDR2 YFSETQ. V dropped 3 bases and J dropped 5; count of bases not matched to a gene: 6. This CDR3 is 16 amino acids long.

The V and J genes are TRBV7-9 and TRBJ1-4, with 10 positions matching TRBD1. V shed 2 bases and J 7 bases; nucleotides not matched to a gene: 4. This CDR3 region has 15 residues. The germline V gene encodes CDR1 SEHNR and CDR2 FQNEAQ (reference sequence). The CDR3 loop is CASSLLTGGGEKLFF. The DNA of the CDR3 is TGTGCCAGCAGCTTACTGACAGGGGGCGGTGAAAAACTGTTTTTT.

The rearrangement uses TRBV6-2 or TRBV6-3 and TRBJ1-2, with TRBD1 identical over 8 bases. CDR1 is MNHEY, CDR2 SVGEGT, per germline. The junction had 6 bases not matched to a gene; V was cut back by 6 bases and J by 3 bases. CDR3 size: 14 residues. CDR3 sequence: CASSRTGMDYGYTF. The CDR3 DNA is TGTGCCAGCAGCCGGACAGGGATGGACTATGGCTACACCTTC.

The chain is built from TRBV20-1 and TRBJ2-1; 10 bases agree with TRBD2. With V trimmed by 5 bases and J by 8 bases, 6 bases remained unmatched. Germline V CDR1 and CDR2: DFQATT, SNEGSKA (reference sequence). CDR3 length: 13 residues. The CDR3 sequence: CSAGGLAADEQFF. The CDR3 nucleotides read TGCAGTGCTGGTGGACTAGCGGCGGATGAGCAGTTCTTC.